What follows is one TCR beta chain and its context. This clone was seen more than once but under ten times. What antigen it recognizes has not been identified. Per-nucleotide qualities are absent, and no much larger clonotype sits a single base away. The data stem from a study of beta chain features in type 1 diabetes (dated by TCRdb to about 2018). Some background on the complete study: No differences in mean age, gender distribution, total cell number or subset yield were found between patients and healthy donors. A total of about 110,000,000 sorted cells were examined across all samples, and a strong correlation was observed between cell number per subset and RNA yield. The study compared TCRB repertoires of sorted circulating CD4+ T cell subsets between recently diagnosed type 1 diabetes patients and matched healthy donors. Regulatory and stem cell-like memory subsets were isolated from only 8 patients and roughly eight healthy donors, whereas naive and central memory subsets came from all 30 or so donors. Points the paper makes about the study in general: At VDJ recombination sites, type 1 diabetes patients had fewer insertions and more deleted nucleotides, which implies abnormalities in thymic rearrangement. The naive, central memory and regulatory TCRB repertoires appeared to resemble one another more closely among patients than among healthy donors. Type 1 diabetes patients showed a moderate but significant shortening of TCRB CDR3 length in all four CD4+ subsets. Because cDNA was sequenced instead of genomic DNA, highly expressing activated cells could be over-represented, though the groups showed no difference in activation or CD3 levels. Only small numbers of individuals were included in the HLA sub-analyses, which left unresolved whether HLA type had any influence on TCRB rearrangement. Shorter templates might be favored by PCR, yet because patient and control samples were amplified and corrected together, any such skew would affect both groups equally.

The CDR3, from cysteine to phenylalanine, totals 14 residues. The entry retains the CDR3 DNA only, 42 bases that are in frame from base 1. Taken from the germline V gene (reference sequence), the CDR1 and CDR2 loops are SEHNR and FQNEAQ. V gives up 5 bases and J gives up 5 bases, and the segment between their germline ends measures 15 bases. The entire isolated RNA was reverse transcribed using the High Capacity cDNA Reverse Transcription Kit, and thus expressed TCRB transcripts were sequenced. Naive, central memory and regulatory T cell samples underwent deep immunoSEQ sequencing, averaging around 4 million total reads per sample. After sorted cells were lysed in RLT buffer, RNA was extracted with DNase-treated RNeasy Micro or Mini kits, with the choice depending on cell number. Each cell subset was processed on its own to prevent cross-contamination, while patient and healthy donor samples were processed together. TCRB sequences were amplified from cDNA with the immunoSEQ multiplex PCR, producing 87-bp fragments spanning the CDR3 region. The amplicons were sequenced using the Illumina HiSeq platform. As for the original processing: PCR bias was corrected computationally using synthetic template baselines, and reads within Hamming distance 2 were collapsed, with unmergeable singletons discarded. By aligning reads against IMGT, V, D and J genes, CDR3 length, and insertions or deletions at six rearrangement sites were assigned. Within each subset, clonotype counts were normalized to sorted cell number, and only after that were true diversity and Gini coefficients computed with the tcR R package. Repertoire sharing was quantified using the overlap coefficient calculated on TCRB nucleotide sequences. As a proxy for the pre-selection repertoire, out-of-frame TCRB sequences from naive cells were analyzed. The clones in this table, taken by TCRdb from immuneACCESS, are in-frame only. Not every clone is retained; where verified, under half of the shortfall comes from an unresolved V gene, and the cause of the rest is unknown. Clonal size and the V and J genes are those of that table, whereas D and trimming came from the DNA. For this sample the table gives roughly 260,000 clones, of which 11% were detected only once. More than 0.015% of the sample is in the top ten clones.

Each donor gave one peripheral blood draw, averaging approximately 120 mL, which was collected into heparinised tubes. Using a panel that included CD45RO, CCR7, CD25, CD127, CD95 and CD27, naive, central memory, regulatory and stem cell-like memory CD4+ T cells were sorted on a BD FACSAria II. Purity was above 95% for every sorted population. PBMCs were isolated right away by Lymphoprep density gradient centrifugation and were stained directly, without culture. To minimize batch effects, samples were stained and sorted in pairs, one healthy donor with one patient per experiment. In this chain, TRBV7-9 is recombined with TRBJ1-1; no D gene call is confident. This sequence originates from a man younger than 45 with type 1 diabetes. Sequenced sample: naive CD4+ T cells from blood. Interpreted using the paper, the cell subset or site label stands for: true naive CD4+ T cells. The CDR3 corresponds to CASSPQEGGTEAFF. The sequenced DNA is TGTGCCAGCAGCCCTCAGGAGGGAGGGACTGAAGCTTTCTTT.